These 7 T cell receptor beta chains were all obtained from the same sample, sequenced in a study of regulatory T cells in long-lasting Graves disease (dated by TCRdb to the early 2020s). The library was prepared using multiplex PCR. Sequencing was performed on an Illumina HiSeq 4000. TCR beta libraries were built with iRepertoire HTBI primers and Arm-PCR amplification of CDR3 regions. TCRdb itself trimmed the public reads at Q25 with fastp, ran MiXCR and retained productive beta chains. All rows with the same CDR3 protein become a single entry with the most common DNA and genes. In all, the sample holds 300,000 to 400,000 distinct CDR3 sequences, and about 18% of those were seen once. The ten biggest clones cover about 36% of the sample. This sample's time point label indicates: newly diagnosed GD, antithyroid drugs for less than 3 months. For both TCR sequencing and RNA sequencing, RNA was extracted from PBMCs using TRIzol.

Sequenced here: peripheral blood mononuclear cells (PBMCs), sampled at new diagnosis, from a patient treated with antithyroid drugs. The receptors were sampled from a female donor with Graves disease.

Points on this clonotype: This clone may be a read error of a much larger clone one base away. The chain carries TRBV14 and TRBJ2-7, with D possibly matching TRBD2 (5 bases). From germline, CDR1 is SGHDN and CDR2 FVKESK. The CDR3 spans 14 residues. The CDR3 spells CASSQDWAGDEHYF. The CDR3 DNA is TGTGCCAGCAGCCAAGATTGGGCGGGTGACGAGCATTACTTC. The variable domain in full, with the rest retrieved from reference TRBV14 and TRBJ2-7, is EAGVTQFPSHSVIEKGQTVTLRCDPISGHDNLYWYRRVMGKEIKFLLHFVKESKQDESGMPNNRFLAERTGGTYSTLKVQPAELEDSGVYFCASSQDWAGDEHYFGPGTRLTVT.

This clonotype was counted many times. The chain combines TRBV6-5 with TRBJ2-2; D remains ambiguous. Germline V gives CDR1 MNHEY, CDR2 SVGAGI. The CDR3 loop spans 15 amino acids. V lost 1 base, J lost 0 bases, and 6 bases lay in between. The CDR3 protein is CASSYFLANTGELFF. The CDR3 coding sequence is TGTGCCAGCAGTTACTTCCTTGCGAACACCGGGGAGCTGTTTTTT.

This chain uses TRBV2 with TRBJ2-1, with D maybe TRBD2 (5 bases). Trimming cost V 10 bases and J 3 bases, with 16 bases left between them. Germline V gene lookup returns CDR1 SNHLY and CDR2 FYNNEI. The CDR3 has 14 amino acids. The CDR3 nucleotides are TGTGCCAACAGCGGCGGGTCTGGCTACAATGAGCAGTTCTTC. Translation: CANSGGSGYNEQFF.

Worth noting for this clonotype: This may arise from a read error, as a much more abundant clone is one base away. The chain combines TRBV12-3 or TRBV12-4 with TRBJ2-5, with 14 bases lining up with TRBD2. The DNA matches TRBJ2-1 better at its end, which makes the J call doubtful. The length of the CDR3 is 17 residues. This CDR3 is CASSPPGLAGEFNKQFF. CDR3 coding DNA: TGTGCCAGCAGTCCACCGGGACTAGCGGGAGAATTCAATAAGCAGTTCTTC.

This clonotype has at least ten counts. The rearrangement joins TRBV5-1 to TRBJ2-3; D unclear. The CDR3 loop spans 15 amino acids. The V and J ends lost 0 bases and 1 base respectively, with 9 bases between them. Germline CDR1 is SGHRS and CDR2 is YFSETQ. CDR3: CASSLDDPRTDTQYF. Here the CDR3 DNA reads TGCGCCAGCAGCTTGGATGACCCGCGCACAGATACGCAGTATTTT.

A few counts support this clonotype. This rearrangement joins TRBV4-1 to TRBJ2-1; maybe TRBD2 (6 bases). Germline V lookup: CDR1 MGHRA, CDR2 YSYEKL. Trimming stripped 4 bases from V and 9 bases from J, with 22 bases between. CDR3 size: 16 residues. CDR3 bases: TGCGCCAGCAGCCGCGACCCGGGCCCTATGGGGGGTGAGCAGTTCTTC. It codes for CASSRDPGPMGGEQFF.

This clonotype was seen ten or more times. The V and J genes are TRBV12-3 or TRBV12-4 and TRBJ2-7; no clear D. The CDR3 is 13 amino acids. The V and J ends lost 4 bases and 3 bases respectively, with 10 bases between them. CDR3 protein: CASSYSPDYEQYF. Here the CDR3 DNA reads TGTGCCAGCAGTTATAGCCCAGACTACGAGCAGTACTTC.